What follows are 6 T cell receptor beta chains derived from one specimen sequenced in a study of OX40 agonist ivuxolimab in advanced cancers. The assay was immunoSEQ multiplex PCR, and TCRdb's table has in-frame clones only and misses some. The repertoire includes about 96,000 clones, about 90% of them detected once, and about 1.6% sits in the top ten. Specimen: CD4+ or CD8+ T cells sorted from blood, collected in a trial of the OX40 agonist ivuxolimab. These receptors were collected from an adult with an advanced solid tumor such as melanoma, head and neck, liver or kidney cancer.

This chain links TRBV6-6 with TRBJ2-2; possibly TRBD2 for D (6 bases). The V and J ends lost 5 bases and 15 bases respectively, with 19 bases between them. The CDR3 length is 13 residues. CDR1 MNHNY and CDR2 SVGAGI come from the germline V gene (reference sequence). The CDR3 sequence: CASSPLIGEAVFF. The CDR3 DNA follows: TGTGCCAGCAGTCCCCTCATAGGGGAGGCGGTGTTTTTT.

The chain employs TRBV5-6 and TRBJ2-1; D unresolved. V was pared by 3 bases and J by 11 bases, with 12 bases between. The CDR3 is made up of 12 amino acids. Germline V gives CDR1 SGHDT, CDR2 YYEEEE. CDR3 bases: TGTGCCAGCAGCTCCTGGGATGCCAAGCAGTTCTTC. Translation gives CASSSWDAKQFF.

The chain recombines TRBV4-3 with TRBJ2-3, with 7 bases fitting TRBD2. The junction had 5 bases not matched to a gene; V was cut back by 1 base and J by 1 base. The CDR3 is 16 residues long. CDR1 and CDR2 (germline): LGHNA, YSLEER. The DNA of the CDR3 is TGCGCCAGCAGCCAAGGGGCGGGAGTGGGCACAGATACGCAGTATTTT. Translated, it gives CASSQGAGVGTDTQYF.

Here the CDR3 reads CASSPGKVSRGYNEQFF. In nucleotides, the CDR3 is TGTGCCAGCAGTCCAGGAAAGGTGTCGCGGGGGTACAATGAGCAGTTCTTC. V and J are TRBV7-9 and TRBJ2-1; 7 bases match TRBD2. CDR1 is SEHNR and CDR2 is FQNEAQ in the germline V gene (reference sequence). J gave up 4 bases and V 6 bases, and 15 bases lay outside the gene matches. The length of the CDR3 is 17 residues. Drawing the rest from reference TRBV7-9 and TRBJ2-1, the complete variable domain is DTGVSQNPRHKITKRGQNVTFRCDPISEHNRLYWYRQTLGQGPEFLTYFQNEAQLEKSRLLSDRFSAERPKGSFSTLEIQRTEQGDSAMYLCASSPGKVSRGYNEQFFGPGTRLTVL.

V and J are TRBV7-2 and TRBJ1-6, with D maybe TRBD1 (5 bases). The length of the CDR3 is 14 residues. Between the trimmed V and J ends, which lost 4 bases and 5 bases, there was a span of 9 bases. The germline V gene encodes CDR1 SGHTA and CDR2 FQGNSA. The CDR3 loop is CASSSQGDNSPLHF. DNA of the CDR3: TGTGCCAGCAGCTCTCAGGGAGATAATTCACCCCTCCACTTT.

Concerning this clone itself: An end of the junction does not agree with germline; a read error may underlie this. DNA for the CDR3: TGCACCGGTTATGAGCAGTTCTTC. It yields the protein CTGYEQFF. This chain joins TRBV10-3 and TRBJ2-1; no firm D call. This CDR3 comprises 8 residues. The germline CDR1 and CDR2 sequences are ENHRY and SYGVKD.